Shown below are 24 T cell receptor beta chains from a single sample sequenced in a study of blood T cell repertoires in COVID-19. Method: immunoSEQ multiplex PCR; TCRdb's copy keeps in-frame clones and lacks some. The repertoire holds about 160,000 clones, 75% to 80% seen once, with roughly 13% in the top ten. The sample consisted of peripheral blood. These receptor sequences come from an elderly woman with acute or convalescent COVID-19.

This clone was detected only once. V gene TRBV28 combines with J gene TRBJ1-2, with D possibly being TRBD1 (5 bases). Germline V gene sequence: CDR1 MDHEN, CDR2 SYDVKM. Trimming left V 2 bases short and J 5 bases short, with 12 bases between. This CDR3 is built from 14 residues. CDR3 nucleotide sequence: TGTGCCAGCAGTTTAGGGGCCAGGGTGTATGGCTACACCTTC. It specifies CASSLGARVYGYTF.

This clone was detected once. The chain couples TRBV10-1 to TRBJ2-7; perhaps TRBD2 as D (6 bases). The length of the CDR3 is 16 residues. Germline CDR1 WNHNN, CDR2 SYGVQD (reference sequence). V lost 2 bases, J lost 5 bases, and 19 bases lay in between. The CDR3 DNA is TGCGCCAGCAGTGAGGAGGAGGGGAGATCCGTTGACGAGCAGTACTTC. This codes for CASSEEEGRSVDEQYF.

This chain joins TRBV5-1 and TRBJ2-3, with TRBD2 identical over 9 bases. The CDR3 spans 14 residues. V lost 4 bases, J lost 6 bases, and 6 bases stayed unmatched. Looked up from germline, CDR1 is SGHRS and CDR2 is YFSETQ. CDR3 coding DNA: TGCGCCAGCAGCATAGCGGGGGCGGGGGATACGCAGTATTTT. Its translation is CASSIAGAGDTQYF.

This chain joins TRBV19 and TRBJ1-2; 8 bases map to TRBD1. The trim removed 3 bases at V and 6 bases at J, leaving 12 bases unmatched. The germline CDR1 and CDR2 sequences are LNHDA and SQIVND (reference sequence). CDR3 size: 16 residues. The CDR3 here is CASSIQPGTGYDGYTF. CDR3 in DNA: TGTGCCAGTAGTATCCAACCCGGGACAGGTTATGATGGCTACACCTTC.

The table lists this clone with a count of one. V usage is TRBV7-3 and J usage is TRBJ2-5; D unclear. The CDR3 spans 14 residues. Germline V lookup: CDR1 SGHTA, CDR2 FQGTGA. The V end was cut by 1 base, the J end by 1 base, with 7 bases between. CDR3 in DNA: TGTGCCAGCAGCTTAAACCCGGGCCAAGAGACCCAGTACTTC. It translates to CASSLNPGQETQYF.

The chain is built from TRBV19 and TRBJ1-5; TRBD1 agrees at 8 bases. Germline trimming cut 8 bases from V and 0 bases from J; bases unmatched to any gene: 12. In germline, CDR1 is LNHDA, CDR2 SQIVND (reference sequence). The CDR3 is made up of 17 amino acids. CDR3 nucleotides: TGTGCCAGTTCCGGGACAGGCCAGAGTAATAGCAATCAGCCCCAGCATTTT. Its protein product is CASSGTGQSNSNQPQHF.

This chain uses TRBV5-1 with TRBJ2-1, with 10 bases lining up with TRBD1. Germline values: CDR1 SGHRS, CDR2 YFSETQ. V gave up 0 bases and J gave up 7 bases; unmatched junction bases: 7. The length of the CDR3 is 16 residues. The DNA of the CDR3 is TGCGCCAGCAGCTTGGGGGCGGGGACAGGGGTGAATGAGCAGTTCTTC. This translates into CASSLGAGTGVNEQFF.

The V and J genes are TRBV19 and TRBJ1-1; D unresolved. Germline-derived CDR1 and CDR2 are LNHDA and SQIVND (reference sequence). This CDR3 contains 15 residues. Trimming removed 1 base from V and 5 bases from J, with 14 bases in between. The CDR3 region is CASSIGEFSGTEAFF. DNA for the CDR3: TGTGCCAGTAGTATAGGCGAGTTTTCGGGTACTGAAGCTTTCTTT. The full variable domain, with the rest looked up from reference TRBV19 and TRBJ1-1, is DGGITQSPKYLFRKEGQNVTLSCEQNLNHDAMYWYRQDPGQGLRLIYYSQIVNDFQKGDIAEGYSVSREKKESFPLTVTSAQKNPTAFYLCASSIGEFSGTEAFFGQGTRLTVV.

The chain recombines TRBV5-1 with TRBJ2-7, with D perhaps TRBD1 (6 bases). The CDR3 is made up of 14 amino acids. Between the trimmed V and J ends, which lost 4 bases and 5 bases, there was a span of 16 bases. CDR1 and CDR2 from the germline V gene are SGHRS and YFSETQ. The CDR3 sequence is CASSEDSLEDEQYF. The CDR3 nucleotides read TGCGCCAGCAGCGAGGACAGCCTTGAGGACGAGCAGTACTTC.

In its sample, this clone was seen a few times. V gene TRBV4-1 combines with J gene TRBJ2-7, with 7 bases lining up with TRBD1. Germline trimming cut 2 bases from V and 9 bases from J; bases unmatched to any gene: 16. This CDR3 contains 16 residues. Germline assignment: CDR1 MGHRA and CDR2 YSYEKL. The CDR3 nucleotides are TGCGCCAGCAGCCAATTCTTGGGACAGACAGTACGTGCGCAGTACTTC. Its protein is CASSQFLGQTVRAQYF.

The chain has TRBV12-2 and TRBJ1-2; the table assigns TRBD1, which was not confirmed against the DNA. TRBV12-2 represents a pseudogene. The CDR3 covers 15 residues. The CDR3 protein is CASRRRGQGARGYTF. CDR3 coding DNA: TGTGCAAGTCGACGGAGGGGACAGGGGGCGAGAGGCTACACCTTC.

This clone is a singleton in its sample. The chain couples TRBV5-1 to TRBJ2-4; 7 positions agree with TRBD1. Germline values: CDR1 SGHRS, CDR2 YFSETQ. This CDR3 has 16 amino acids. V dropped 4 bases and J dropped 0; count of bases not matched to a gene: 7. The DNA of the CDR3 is TGCGCCAGCAGCCGTGGGGACAGTCTAGCCAAAAACATTCAGTACTTC. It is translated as CASSRGDSLAKNIQYF.

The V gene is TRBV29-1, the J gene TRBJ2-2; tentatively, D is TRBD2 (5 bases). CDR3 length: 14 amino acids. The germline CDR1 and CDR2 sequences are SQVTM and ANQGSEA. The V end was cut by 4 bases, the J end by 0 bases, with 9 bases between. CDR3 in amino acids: CSVGGLPNTGELFF. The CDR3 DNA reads TGCAGCGTTGGCGGACTCCCGAACACCGGGGAGCTGTTTTTT.

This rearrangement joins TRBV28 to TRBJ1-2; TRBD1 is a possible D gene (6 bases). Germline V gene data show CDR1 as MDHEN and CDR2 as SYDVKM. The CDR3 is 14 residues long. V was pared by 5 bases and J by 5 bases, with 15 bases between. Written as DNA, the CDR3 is TGTGCCAGCAGTGGTGGACAGACGGGTTATGGCTACACCTTC. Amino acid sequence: CASSGGQTGYGYTF.

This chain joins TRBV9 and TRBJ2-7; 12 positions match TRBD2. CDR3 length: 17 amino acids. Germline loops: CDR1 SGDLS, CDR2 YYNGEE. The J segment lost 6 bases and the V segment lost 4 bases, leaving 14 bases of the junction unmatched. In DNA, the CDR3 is TGTGCCAGCAGCCCCCGAGGAACTAGCGGGAGGCCGGGCGAGCAGTACTTC. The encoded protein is CASSPRGTSGRPGEQYF.

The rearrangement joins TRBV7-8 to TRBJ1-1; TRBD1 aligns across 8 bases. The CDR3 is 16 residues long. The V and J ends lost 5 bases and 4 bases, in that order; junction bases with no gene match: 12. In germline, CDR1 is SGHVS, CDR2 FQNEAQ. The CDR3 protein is CASSPRDRISGTEAFF. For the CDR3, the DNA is TGTGCCAGCAGCCCCCGGGACAGGATTTCCGGCACTGAAGCTTTCTTT.

The CDR3 region is CASSQVTSTSYGYTF. The DNA of the CDR3 is TGCGCCAGCAGCCAAGTAACGAGTACGAGTTATGGCTACACCTTC. This sequence joins TRBV4-1 and TRBJ1-2; no definite D call. Between the trimmed V and J ends, which lost 1 base and 5 bases, there was a span of 14 bases. Germline CDR1 is MGHRA and CDR2 is YSYEKL. The length of the CDR3 is 15 residues.

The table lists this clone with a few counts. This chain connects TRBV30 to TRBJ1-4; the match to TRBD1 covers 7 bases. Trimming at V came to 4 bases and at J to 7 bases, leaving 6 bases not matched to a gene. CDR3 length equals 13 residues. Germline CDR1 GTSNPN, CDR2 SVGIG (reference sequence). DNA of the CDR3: TGTGCCTGGAAGAGGGGGCGGTCTGAAAAACTGTTTTTT. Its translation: CAWKRGRSEKLFF.

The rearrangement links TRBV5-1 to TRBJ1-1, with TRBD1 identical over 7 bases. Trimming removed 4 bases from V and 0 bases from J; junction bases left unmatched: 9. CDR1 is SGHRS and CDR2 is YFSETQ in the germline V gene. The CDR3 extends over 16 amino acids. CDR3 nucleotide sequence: TGCGCCAGCAGCGTAAACCCGGGACAGTTGAACACTGAAGCTTTCTTT. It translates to CASSVNPGQLNTEAFF.

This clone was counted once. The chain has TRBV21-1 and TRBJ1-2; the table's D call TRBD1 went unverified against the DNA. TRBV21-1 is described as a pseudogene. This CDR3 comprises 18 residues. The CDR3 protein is CASSTTRPVLPTYYGYTF. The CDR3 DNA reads TGTGCCAGCAGCACGACACGCCCAGTCCTCCCAACCTACTATGGCTACACCTTC.

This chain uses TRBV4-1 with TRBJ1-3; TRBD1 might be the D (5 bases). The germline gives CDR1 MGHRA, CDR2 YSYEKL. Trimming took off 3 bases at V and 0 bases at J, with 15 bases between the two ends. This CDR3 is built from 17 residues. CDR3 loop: CASSQGGRVYSGNTIYF. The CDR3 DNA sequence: TGCGCCAGCAGCCAGGGGGGACGGGTATACTCTGGAAACACCATATATTTT.

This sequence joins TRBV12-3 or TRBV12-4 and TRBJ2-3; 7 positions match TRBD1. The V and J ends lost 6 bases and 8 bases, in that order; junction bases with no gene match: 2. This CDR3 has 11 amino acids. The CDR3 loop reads CASRTGRTQYF. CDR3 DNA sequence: TGTGCCAGCAGGACAGGGCGTACGCAGTATTTT.

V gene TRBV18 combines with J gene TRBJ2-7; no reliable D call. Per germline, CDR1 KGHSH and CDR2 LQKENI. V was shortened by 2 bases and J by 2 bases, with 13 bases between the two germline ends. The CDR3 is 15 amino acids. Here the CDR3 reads CASSPAPWATYEQYF. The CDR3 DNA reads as TGTGCCAGCTCACCAGCCCCGTGGGCGACCTACGAGCAGTACTTC.

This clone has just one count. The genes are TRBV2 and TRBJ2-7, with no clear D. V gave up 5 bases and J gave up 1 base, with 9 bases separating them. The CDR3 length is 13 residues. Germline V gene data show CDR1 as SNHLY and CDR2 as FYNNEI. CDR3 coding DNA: TGTGCCAGCAGTTGGTTCAGGTCCTACGAGCAGTACTTC. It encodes CASSWFRSYEQYF.